This passage covers 17 T cell receptor beta chains from one sample sequenced in a study of CD8 T cells in ankylosing spondylitis. One entry per CDR3 protein, called by TCRdb with MiXCR from the 5' RACE reads. Of 150,000 to 200,000 distinct CDR3 sequences detected, about a sixth appear once; the ten largest clones hold approximately 8%. Sequences were obtained from blood, either unsorted or a sorted T cell fraction (not recorded which). These receptors came from a male donor with ankylosing spondylitis or in good health (not recorded which).

This rearrangement joins TRBV28 to TRBJ2-7; D is unclear. Deletions cut 6 bases from V and 5 bases from J, with 5 bases between. This CDR3 spans 10 amino acids. CDR1 is MDHEN, CDR2 SYDVKM, per germline. CDR3 nucleotides: TGTGCCAGCAGCATCGACGAGCAGTACTTC. This translates into CASSIDEQYF.

The sample holds many counts of this clonotype. The V call is TRBV18, the J call TRBJ1-4; D gene unclear. CDR1 and CDR2 from the germline V gene are KGHSH and LQKENI. Trimming stripped 0 bases from V and 0 bases from J, with 8 bases between. The CDR3 is 16 amino acids. The CDR3 DNA follows: TGTGCCAGCTCACCACCGAGGGTGGCAACTAATGAAAAACTGTTTTTT. This translates into CASSPPRVATNEKLFF.

This clonotype was found many times. The chain is built from TRBV7-6 and TRBJ1-1; no clear D gene. CDR3 length equals 13 residues. Germline CDR1 is SGHVS and CDR2 is FNYEAQ. V lost 3 bases to trimming and J lost 1 base, with 6 bases between them. CDR3 sequence (DNA): TGTGCCAGCAGCTTTGATAAGAACACTGAAGCTTTCTTT. This encodes CASSFDKNTEAFF.

This chain joins TRBV12-3 or TRBV12-4 and TRBJ2-1; D perhaps matches TRBD1 (6 bases). The CDR3 sequence is 13 residues long. V lost 6 bases, J lost 4 bases, and 10 bases lay in between. As DNA, the CDR3 is TGTGCCAGCAGCGATGACAGGTACAATGAGCAGTTCTTC. This codes for CASSDDRYNEQFF.

This clonotype was counted a few times. The CDR3 DNA reads TGTGCCAGCAGCTGGGGGGACAGCGCGAACACCGGGGAGCTGTTTTTT. This encodes CASSWGDSANTGELFF. The chain carries TRBV5-5 and TRBJ2-2; the D gene is possibly TRBD1 (7 bases). The germline CDR1 and CDR2 sequences are SGHKS and YYEKEE (reference sequence). V lost 3 bases and J lost 0, with 12 bases in between. CDR3 size: 16 residues.

This clonotype was recorded a few times. This chain joins TRBV5-1 and TRBJ2-7; 10 bases fit TRBD1. V gave up 4 bases and J gave up 6 bases; unmatched junction bases: 10. The CDR3 runs 15 residues. Germline V gives CDR1 SGHRS, CDR2 YFSETQ. Written as DNA, the CDR3 is TGCGCCAGCAGCAATAACCCGGGACAGGGGTCCGAGCAGTACTTC. Translation gives CASSNNPGQGSEQYF.

This clonotype has a count of ten or more. The rearrangement joins TRBV5-1 to TRBJ2-5; no firm D call. The CDR3 contains 13 residues. Germline lookup yields CDR1 SGHRS and CDR2 YFSETQ. The V and J ends lost 0 bases and 3 bases respectively, with 6 bases between them. The CDR3 reads CASSLGQKETQYF. The CDR3 DNA reads TGCGCCAGCAGCTTGGGTCAGAAAGAGACCCAGTACTTC. Filled out from reference TRBV5-1 and TRBJ2-5, the complete variable domain reads KAGVTQTPRYLIKTRGQQVTLSCSPISGHRSVSWYQQTPGQGLQFLFEYFSETQRNKGNFPGRFSGRQFSNSRSEMNVSTLELGDSALYLCASSLGQKETQYFGPGTRLLVL.

The chain uses TRBV19 and TRBJ1-1; possibly TRBD1 for D (5 bases). Germline V lookup: CDR1 LNHDA, CDR2 SQIVND (reference sequence). V was cut by 5 bases and J by 4 bases, with 14 bases left in between. The CDR3 is made up of 14 amino acids. The CDR3 reads CASSSGTRGTEAFF. CDR3 coding DNA: TGTGCCAGTAGTTCCGGGACGCGCGGCACTGAAGCTTTCTTT.

This clonotype showed up just once. The gene calls are TRBV6-5 and TRBJ2-3, with TRBD2 identical over 10 bases. This CDR3 is 16 amino acids long. Losses at the gene ends were 2 bases for V and 4 bases for J; bases not matched to a gene: 6. CDR1 MNHEY and CDR2 SVGAGI come from the germline V gene. The CDR3 DNA sequence: TGTGCCAGCAGTTACGTGCCTAGCGGGAGTTCAGATACGCAGTATTTT. Its protein is CASSYVPSGSSDTQYF.

This clonotype was picked up many times. The chain employs TRBV18 and TRBJ1-5; 10 bases are shared with TRBD1. V lost 3 bases to trimming and J lost 6 bases; unmatched junction nucleotides: 2. The CDR3 runs 14 residues. Germline V lookup: CDR1 KGHSH, CDR2 LQKENI. The CDR3 DNA follows: TGTGCCAGCTCACCGGGACAGGGGAGTCAGCCCCAGCATTTT. Translated: CASSPGQGSQPQHF.

This clonotype was detected many times. The chain links TRBV25-1 to TRBJ1-6, with D unresolved. Germline CDR1 and CDR2: MGHDK and SYGVNS. There are 12 residues in the CDR3. V lost 1 base to trimming and J lost 7 bases, with 2 bases between them. The CDR3 region has the DNA TGTGCCAGCAGTGAATCAAATTCACCCCTCCACTTT. It codes for CASSESNSPLHF.

This clonotype was observed a handful of times. This sequence joins TRBV5-5 and TRBJ2-7, with D possibly matching TRBD2 (6 bases). The length of the CDR3 is 13 residues. Germline values: CDR1 SGHKS, CDR2 YYEKEE (reference sequence). Trimming left V 0 bases short and J 6 bases short, with 10 bases between. In DNA form, the CDR3 reads TGTGCCAGCAGCTTGGTTTGGGGAGGCGAGCAGTACTTC. Encoded protein: CASSLVWGGEQYF. The full variable domain, completed using reference TRBV5-5 and TRBJ2-7, is DAGVTQSPTHLIKTRGQQVTLRCSPISGHKSVSWYQQVLGQGPQFIFQYYEKEERGRGNFPDRFSARQFPNYSSELNVNALLLGDSALYLCASSLVWGGEQYFGPGTRLTVT.

The chain employs TRBV12-3 or TRBV12-4 and TRBJ2-5, with 8 bases matching TRBD1. The J segment lost 4 bases and the V segment lost 3 bases, leaving 1 base of the junction unmatched. The CDR3 covers 13 residues. CDR3 region: CASSFGQGETQYF. DNA for the CDR3: TGTGCCAGCAGTTTCGGACAGGGAGAGACCCAGTACTTC.

The chain employs TRBV11-3 and TRBJ2-1; D remains ambiguous. V was clipped by 5 bases and J by 5 bases, with 16 bases between them. CDR3 length equals 15 residues. Per germline, CDR1 SGHNT and CDR2 YENEEA. The CDR3 here is CASSEQETDHNEQFF. CDR3 DNA: TGTGCCAGCAGCGAGCAGGAAACGGACCACAATGAGCAGTTCTTC.

The chain uses TRBV20-1 and TRBJ2-3, with a tentative D call TRBD1 (5 bases). Trimming stripped 5 bases from V and 4 bases from J, with 16 bases between. This CDR3 region has 14 residues. Germline V lookup: CDR1 DFQATT, CDR2 SNEGSKA (reference sequence). The chain's CDR3 is CSAELGQGPDTQYF. In nucleotides, the CDR3 is TGCAGTGCTGAACTGGGCCAGGGTCCAGATACGCAGTATTTT.

This sequence joins TRBV6-2 or TRBV6-3 and TRBJ2-3, with D perhaps given as TRBD1 or TRBD2 (5 bases each). Germline CDR1 and CDR2: MNHEY and SVGEGT. The CDR3 consists of 13 residues. Trimming left V 11 bases short and J 0 bases short, with 12 bases between. The CDR3 bases are TGTGCCTACCGGGGCAGCAGCACAGATACGCAGTATTTT. Its translation: CAYRGSSTDTQYF.

This clonotype was seen many times. This chain links TRBV6-6 with TRBJ2-1; possibly TRBD1 or TRBD2 for D (6 bases each). The CDR3 runs to 15 residues. CDR1 is MNHNY and CDR2 is SVGAGI in the germline V gene (reference sequence). V shed 6 bases and J shed 4 bases, with 16 bases lying between them. The CDR3 DNA sequence: TGTGCCAGCAGCATGGGCAGGAGGGGGTACAATGAGCAGTTCTTC. Translation: CASSMGRRGYNEQFF.